Listed below are T cell receptor beta chains from one sample, sequenced in a study of T cell responses to AZD1222 COVID-19 vaccine. Data came from immunoSEQ multiplex PCR; TCRdb stores just in-frame clones and leaves some out. The sample shows around 150,000 clones, around 90% of them seen only once. The specimen comprised peripheral blood, sampled 28 days after the second AZD1222 dose. Receptors were obtained from an adult who received the AZD1222 COVID-19 vaccine. CDR3s include the opening cysteine and the closing phenylalanine or tryptophan. The order of the fields is D gene, V gene, J gene, clone size, CDR3 protein, CDR3 DNA. A D gene is named only where the DNA matches it firmly. Size is omitted from some rows. Given values are once, few, many or a class for expanded clones.

TRBD1	TRBV28	TRBJ2-5	-	CASSLRTGGWKTQYF	TGTGCCAGCAGTTTACGGACAGGGGGTTGGAAGACCCAGTACTTC
TRBD1	TRBV7-2	TRBJ1-3	-	CASSADRGRGNTIYF	TGTGCCAGCAGCGCGGACAGGGGGCGGGGAAACACCATATATTTT
TRBD1	TRBV18	TRBJ1-6	-	CASSPRGQVNSPLHF	TGTGCCAGCTCACCCCGGGGACAGGTTAATTCACCCCTCCACTTT
TRBD1	TRBV6-2/TRBV6-3	TRBJ1-5	once	CASSQPGQGNQPQHF	TGTGCCAGCAGTCAACCGGGACAGGGCAATCAGCCCCAGCATTTT
-	TRBV6-5	TRBJ1-4	-	CASSPGTPGLFLFF	-
TRBD2	TRBV11-1	TRBJ2-1	-	CASSYWTSGSFNEQFF	TGTGCCAGCAGCTACTGGACTAGCGGGAGTTTCAATGAGCAGTTCTTC
TRBD2	TRBV3-1/TRBV3-2	TRBJ2-5	-	CASSRRTSGRETQYF	TGTGCCAGCAGCAGGAGGACTAGCGGGAGAGAGACCCAGTACTTC
-	TRBV5-4	TRBJ1-6	-	CASSYAGTPYNSPLHF	TGTGCCAGCAGCTACGCCGGGACACCTTATAATTCACCCCTCCACTTT
-	TRBV19	TRBJ1-6	-	CASAPFTPANSPLHF	TGTGCCAGTGCCCCTTTCACTCCGGCGAATTCACCCCTCCACTTT
-	TRBV21-1	TRBJ1-2	-	CASSNLLGDCDGYTF	TGTGCCAGCAGCAACCTCCTGGGGGACTGTGATGGCTACACCTTC